What follows are 19 T cell receptor beta chains derived from one specimen sequenced in a study of OX40 agonist ivuxolimab in advanced cancers. Repertoires were generated with immunoSEQ multiplex PCR, while TCRdb's copy carries only in-frame clones and drops some. The sample lists fewer than 15,000 clones; 80% were seen once. The specimen was CD4+ or CD8+ T cells sorted from blood, collected in a trial of the OX40 agonist ivuxolimab. These receptors came from an adult with an advanced solid tumor such as melanoma, head and neck, liver or kidney cancer.

J is TRBJ1-2 and V is TRBV4-1; tentative D call: TRBD1 (6 bases). The CDR3 has 14 amino acids. The ends were cut back, 2 bases at V and 7 bases at J, with 14 bases in the middle. In germline, CDR1 is MGHRA, CDR2 YSYEKL. CDR3 DNA: TGCGCCAGCAGCCAAAGTGCAGGGGCGGGTGGCTACACCTTC. Translated: CASSQSAGAGGYTF.

This chain links TRBV7-3 with TRBJ2-5; 7 bases are shared with TRBD1. Germline-derived CDR1 and CDR2 are SGHTA and FQGTGA. The length of the CDR3 is 15 residues. Trimming at V came to 2 bases and at J to 4 bases, leaving 7 bases not matched to a gene. Written as DNA, the CDR3 is TGTGCCAGCAGCTTAGGGGGAGACAGGGCAGAGACCCAGTACTTC. The encoded protein is CASSLGGDRAETQYF.

V usage is TRBV10-3 and J usage is TRBJ2-3, with 9 bases fitting TRBD2. The ends lost 5 bases at V and 2 bases at J; junction bases unmatched: 5. CDR1 is ENHRY and CDR2 is SYGVKD in the germline V gene. The length of the CDR3 is 15 residues. CDR3 coding DNA: TGTGCCATCAGTTCCGGGACTAGCCTCACAGATACGCAGTATTTT. Amino acid sequence: CAISSGTSLTDTQYF.

CDR3 nucleotide sequence: TGTGCCAGCAGCCACCAGGGACTAGCGGGGGCCCGGAACACCGGGGAGCTGTTTTTT. As protein: CASSHQGLAGARNTGELFF. This chain links TRBV13 with TRBJ2-2, with 14 bases matching TRBD2. The CDR3 consists of 19 residues. CDR1 PRHDT and CDR2 FYEKMQ come from the germline V gene (reference sequence). The V segment lost 5 bases and the J segment 1 base; nucleotides outside the gene matches: 9.

V usage is TRBV7-9 and J usage is TRBJ1-2, with TRBD1 identical over 9 bases. This CDR3 has 16 residues. Germline V CDR1 and CDR2: SEHNR, FQNEAQ (reference sequence). Unmatched junction bases numbered 9, after V lost 5 bases and J lost 2 bases. DNA of the CDR3: TGTGCCAGCAGCCCAGCGGGACAGGGAGGGAACTATGGCTACACCTTC. This sequence encodes CASSPAGQGGNYGYTF.

V gene TRBV9 combines with J gene TRBJ2-7; no reliable D call. The CDR3 length is 14 residues. V shed 0 bases and J shed 5 bases, with 12 bases lying between them. Per germline, CDR1 SGDLS and CDR2 YYNGEE. The CDR3 DNA is TGTGCCAGCAGCGTAGCGACTGGGCTTGACGAGCAGTACTTC. Protein: CASSVATGLDEQYF.

The rearrangement joins TRBV5-4 to TRBJ2-3, with 7 bases fitting TRBD2. The CDR3 has 15 residues. CDR1 SGHNT and CDR2 YYREEE come from the germline V gene (reference sequence). V was clipped by 4 bases and J by 3 bases; unmatched bases: 8. CDR3 amino acids: CASSQTSGVTDTQYF. Here the CDR3 DNA reads TGTGCCAGCAGCCAAACCAGCGGGGTTACAGATACGCAGTATTTT.

This clone was picked up a small number of times. The chain uses TRBV5-1 and TRBJ2-1, with no clear D. CDR3 size: 17 residues. Germline loops: CDR1 SGHRS, CDR2 YFSETQ. V was trimmed by 0 bases and J by 0 bases, leaving 13 bases between them. The CDR3 DNA is TGCGCCAGCAGCTTGGTGACGGGTTGGAGCTCCTACAATGAGCAGTTCTTC. Protein: CASSLVTGWSSYNEQFF.

The chain carries TRBV27 and TRBJ2-1; D call uncertain. The V gene's germline CDR1 is MNHEY and CDR2 SMNVEV (reference sequence). Trimming removed 1 base from V and 2 bases from J, with 9 bases in between. The CDR3 length is 15 residues. CDR3 amino acids: CASSLLGVTYNEQFF. The DNA for the CDR3 is TGTGCCAGCAGTTTATTGGGCGTAACCTACAATGAGCAGTTCTTC.

The rearrangement joins TRBV27 to TRBJ2-5; 12 bases align to TRBD2. TRBJ2-7 matches the DNA end more closely, so the J call is doubtful. Looked up from germline, CDR1 is MNHEY and CDR2 is SMNVEV (reference sequence). The CDR3 spans 16 residues. CDR3 amino acids: CASSPPGLAGIYEQYF. CDR3 DNA: TGTGCCAGCAGTCCCCCGGGACTAGCGGGCATCTACGAGCAGTACTTC.

The V gene is TRBV27, the J gene TRBJ2-7; a weak D match, TRBD2 (6 bases). Per the germline V gene, CDR1 is MNHEY and CDR2 is SMNVEV (reference sequence). The CDR3 is 18 amino acids. V lost 2 bases and J 0 bases, leaving 20 bases between the germline ends. DNA for the CDR3: TGTGCCAGCAGTTTAAAGGGACTTTCTAGTTATAGCTCCTACGAGCAGTACTTC. It translates to CASSLKGLSSYSSYEQYF.

The V and J genes are TRBV9 and TRBJ2-7; the D is unclear. The V gene's germline CDR1 is SGDLS and CDR2 YYNGEE. V lost 4 bases, J lost 2 bases, and 13 bases lay in between. The CDR3 has 14 residues. The CDR3 DNA reads TGTGCCAGCAGCCCCCGGGTGTCCCCCTACGAGCAGTACTTC. This gives the protein CASSPRVSPYEQYF.

The CDR3 sequence is CASSPSGGTGELFF. CDR3 DNA sequence: TGTGCCAGCAGCCCCTCGGGGGGAACCGGGGAGCTGTTTTTT. The chain has TRBV9 and TRBJ2-2, with 7 bases fitting TRBD2. V shed 4 bases and J 5 bases; nucleotides not matched to a gene: 5. Germline V gives CDR1 SGDLS, CDR2 YYNGEE. The CDR3 runs 14 residues.

The chain combines TRBV9 with TRBJ2-1; 8 bases fit TRBD1. Germline CDR1 and CDR2: SGDLS and YYNGEE. V was clipped by 0 bases and J by 8 bases; unmatched bases: 13. The length of the CDR3 is 17 residues. The CDR3 coding sequence is TGTGCCAGCAGCGTAGCACCGGACAGGGTGTTAGTCGATGAGCAGTTCTTC. Protein product: CASSVAPDRVLVDEQFF.

By sample share, this clone is medium-sized. This chain uses TRBV2 with TRBJ2-7; tentatively, D is TRBD1 (5 bases). The CDR3 covers 15 residues. Germline CDR1 reads SNHLY; CDR2 reads FYNNEI. V was cut by 2 bases and J by 4 bases, with 15 bases left in between. The CDR3 loop is CASSEYLWTSYEQYF. Here the CDR3 DNA reads TGTGCCAGCAGTGAATATCTTTGGACATCTTACGAGCAGTACTTC.

The DNA for the CDR3 is TGCAGCGTACGACTAGCGGGTAATTACGAGCAGTACTTC. Its protein is CSVRLAGNYEQYF. The chain is built from TRBV29-1 and TRBJ2-7; 10 bases are shared with TRBD2. V trimming: 6 bases; J trimming: 4 bases; junction bases outside the gene matches: 6. This CDR3 contains 13 residues. Germline lookup yields CDR1 SQVTM and CDR2 ANQGSEA.

The rearrangement links TRBV28 to TRBJ2-5; 7 bases match TRBD1. V lost 6 bases to trimming and J lost 1 base; unmatched junction nucleotides: 8. Germline V gives CDR1 MDHEN, CDR2 SYDVKM. CDR3 size: 15 residues. CDR3 in DNA: TGTGCCAGCAGCCCGCTAAGGGACAGCCAAGAGACCCAGTACTTC. Translation: CASSPLRDSQETQYF.

The V and J genes are TRBV28 and TRBJ1-1; 10 bases are shared with TRBD1. The CDR3 length is 15 residues. CDR1 and CDR2 from the germline V gene are MDHEN and SYDVKM. V lost 6 bases and J lost 4; bases outside the gene matches: 8. CDR3 sequence: CASSLDRDRGTEAFF. The CDR3 region has the DNA TGTGCCAGCAGCCTAGACCGGGACAGGGGCACTGAAGCTTTCTTT.

J is TRBJ2-3 and V is TRBV11-3; 8 bases line up with TRBD2. The CDR3 loop spans 15 amino acids. Trimming at V came to 5 bases and at J to 4 bases, leaving 8 bases not matched to a gene. CDR1 SGHNT and CDR2 YENEEA come from the germline V gene. The CDR3 spells CASSPWERESDTQYF. The CDR3 DNA follows: TGTGCCAGCAGCCCTTGGGAGCGGGAGTCAGATACGCAGTATTTT.